This section outlines one T cell receptor (beta chain) sequence together with its context. What antigen it recognizes has not been identified. Per-nucleotide qualities are absent, and no much larger clonotype sits a single base away. TCRbeta CDR3 regions were amplified from genomic DNA using the immunoSEQ Assay, a bias-controlled multiplex PCR. The study's processing was this. The number of nucleated cells in each sample was estimated by amplification of reference gene primers within the assay. To quantify the absolute abundance of each unique TCRbeta CDR3 rearrangement, sequence reads were collapsed and filtered. For each sample, productive Simpson clonality was calculated by taking the square root of Simpson's diversity index across productive rearrangements. TCRdb obtained this table from immuneACCESS and retained in-frame rearrangements with V and J assigned. These tables miss some clones; where compared with another copy, unresolved V genes account for less than half of the shortfall, and the remainder is unexplained. Clone size and the V and J calls come from that table; the DNA yielded D and trimming. The sample data list about 150,000 clones, and 80% to 90% of these were observed just once. The top ten clonotypes cover over 10% of the sample.

The CDR3 holds 13 amino acids from the cysteine to the phenylalanine. The read is trimmed to its CDR3 DNA, 39 bases read in frame from base 1. For CDR1 and CDR2, the germline V gene lists SGHTA and FQGTGA. V loses 2 bases, J loses 12 bases, and the germline ends lie 14 bases apart. The sample comes from a study of blood T cell repertoires in COVID-19 (TCRdb year 2020). Study-level background: Collaborator samples came from the United States, Italy and Spain and covered acute and convalescent phases of COVID-19. The material from the prospective study consisted of cDNA or gDNA derived from T cells, B-cell-depleted T cells, or PBMCs. Deeply sampled blood TCRbeta repertoires from subjects exposed to, actively infected with, or recovered from COVID-19 were included in the dataset. The repertoires were made available in a free public database intended to serve as a resource for research on the immune response to SARS-CoV-2. Samples came from the ongoing ImmuneRACE study (first 160 participants) plus 1,254 subjects from 6 global collaborators. Nearly every sample came with metadata listing a de-identified subject ID, COVID-19 status, age in years and sex. Where HLA class I and class II types were available, the types were taken from metadata supplied by the sample provider, not from assay-based typing. General findings and caveats noted by the study authors: Clinical and demographic metadata were provided uncurated, with the amount varying by source and participant.

At one collaborating source in Seattle, patients were enrolled during active infection and were followed longitudinally through the course of disease. Each collaborating institution followed its own protocols to collect whole blood in K2EDTA tubes. For TCRbeta analysis, collaborator samples were shipped as frozen whole blood, as isolated PBMCs, or as DNA extracted from either sample type. Sample: peripheral blood. This TCR derives from a man between 18 and 29 years old with COVID-19, enrolled during active disease. This chain is built from TRBV7-3 and TRBJ2-1; TRBD2 might be the D gene, on 6 matching bases. Here is the DNA: TGTGCCAGCAGCTTAGAGGGAGGTCATATGCAGTTCTTC. Translated, it gives CASSLEGGHMQFF.